A single sample is the source of the 28 T cell receptor beta chains below, sequenced in a study of T cells after yellow fever vaccination. TCRdb called the 5' RACE reads again in MiXCR, with one record for every CDR3 protein. The repertoire holds some 390,000 distinct CDR3 sequences, with roughly 20% as singletons. The sample consisted of PBMCs, taken before the yellow fever booster vaccination. Receptors originate from a man between 18 and 35 years old who received the YFV17D yellow fever vaccine.

The chain couples TRBV6-2 or TRBV6-3 to TRBJ2-2; D remains unclear. Germline values: CDR1 MNHEY, CDR2 SVGEGT. The V end was cut by 2 bases, the J end by 6 bases, with 10 bases between. This CDR3 region has 14 residues. The CDR3 nucleotides read TGTGCCAGCAGTTACCCCCCCAGTGCCGGGGAGCTGTTTTTT. The encoded protein is CASSYPPSAGELFF.

CDR3 sequence (DNA): TGTGCCAGCAGCTTCAGCAGGGACACCTACGAGCAGTACTTC. Protein: CASSFSRDTYEQYF. The chain links TRBV9 to TRBJ2-7; D is possibly TRBD1 (6 bases). Germline CDR1 reads SGDLS; CDR2 reads YYNGEE. This CDR3 has 14 amino acids. Trimming shortened V by 4 bases and J by 2 bases, and 13 bases separated the two germline ends.

The gene calls are TRBV10-3 and TRBJ2-2; 7 bases map to TRBD1. Unmatched junction bases numbered 6, after V lost 3 bases and J lost 5 bases. CDR1 is ENHRY, CDR2 SYGVKD, per germline. The length of the CDR3 is 15 residues. This CDR3 reads CAISEAGGVTGELFF. The CDR3 region has the DNA TGTGCCATCAGTGAAGCAGGGGGTGTGACCGGGGAGCTGTTTTTT.

This chain connects TRBV12-3 or TRBV12-4 to TRBJ2-7, with D maybe TRBD1 (6 bases). V lost 5 bases to trimming and J lost 2 bases, with 13 bases between them. The CDR3 spans 14 residues. The DNA for the CDR3 is TGTGCCAGCAGTCTAAAGGGGGTGCCCTACGAGCAGTACTTC. As protein: CASSLKGVPYEQYF.

The gene calls are TRBV20-1 and TRBJ2-5; D unclear. Germline CDR1 and CDR2: DFQATT and SNEGSKA (reference sequence). This CDR3 has 12 amino acids. V lost 6 bases, J lost 5 bases, and 13 bases lay in between. CDR3 in DNA: TGCAGTGCCTTGCGTGTCGTGGAGACCCAGTACTTC. This encodes CSALRVVETQYF.

The V gene is TRBV5-1, the J gene TRBJ2-1, with D possibly being TRBD1 (5 bases). V was trimmed by 0 bases and J by 0 bases, leaving 16 bases between them. Per germline, CDR1 SGHRS and CDR2 YFSETQ. The CDR3 length is 18 residues. The chain's CDR3 is CASSLGPGHQSSYNEQFF. The CDR3 DNA reads TGCGCCAGCAGCTTGGGTCCAGGACACCAGAGCTCCTACAATGAGCAGTTCTTC.

The chain couples TRBV5-1 to TRBJ2-5, with 12 bases lining up with TRBD2. The ends lost 4 bases at V and 4 bases at J; junction bases unmatched: 8. CDR1 and CDR2 from the germline V gene are SGHRS and YFSETQ. This CDR3 has 16 amino acids. This chain's CDR3 is CASSPGLAGSGETQYF. The CDR3 coding sequence is TGCGCCAGCAGCCCTGGACTAGCGGGGTCAGGAGAGACCCAGTACTTC.

This clonotype has ten or more counts. The chain uses TRBV12-3 or TRBV12-4 and TRBJ1-2, with D maybe TRBD1 (6 bases). V was clipped by 6 bases and J by 4 bases, with 18 bases between them. CDR3 length: 15 residues. The CDR3 nucleotides read TGTGCCAGCAGCCGCCAGAGGGGGGCGGGCTATGGCTACACCTTC. This codes for CASSRQRGAGYGYTF.

The table lists this clonotype with a few counts. V usage is TRBV5-1 and J usage is TRBJ2-1, with 8 bases matching TRBD1. The CDR3 totals 14 residues. Germline CDR1 is SGHRS and CDR2 is YFSETQ. The J segment lost 6 bases and the V segment lost 4 bases, leaving 6 bases of the junction unmatched. CDR3: CASSPGTGVNEQFF. CDR3 bases: TGCGCCAGCAGCCCTGGGACAGGCGTCAATGAGCAGTTCTTC.

This clonotype was counted between two and nine times. The gene calls are TRBV7-6 and TRBJ2-5; D possibly corresponds to TRBD2 (5 bases). CDR3 length equals 16 residues. The V gene lost 7 bases and the J gene lost 4 bases, with 22 bases spanning the gap. The V gene's germline CDR1 is SGHVS and CDR2 FNYEAQ. The CDR3 DNA sequence: TGTGCCAGCACCGAAACCTCGGGGTGGATGTTAGAGACCCAGTACTTC. Residues: CASTETSGWMLETQYF.

This clonotype was seen repeatedly, ten times or more. The chain combines TRBV20-1 with TRBJ2-1, with 9 bases identical to TRBD1. The CDR3 spans 14 residues. Unmatched junction bases numbered 6, after V lost 0 bases and J lost 9 bases. Per germline, CDR1 DFQATT and CDR2 SNEGSKA (reference sequence). The CDR3 loop reads CSAREGTGYGEQFF. The CDR3 DNA reads as TGCAGTGCTAGAGAGGGGACAGGGTACGGTGAGCAGTTCTTC.

V gene TRBV7-9 combines with J gene TRBJ2-7; 7 positions match TRBD1. This CDR3 spans 13 amino acids. Trimming at V came to 2 bases and at J to 3 bases, leaving 1 base not matched to a gene. Germline V gene sequence: CDR1 SEHNR, CDR2 FQNEAQ (reference sequence). The CDR3 sequence is CASSLRDSYEQYV. The CDR3 DNA sequence: TGTGCCAGCAGCTTAAGGGACAGCTACGAGCAGTACGTC.

This clonotype was seen ten or more times. CDR3: CASSAGLAGDETQYF. The CDR3 DNA follows: TGTGCCAGCAGCGCGGGTTTAGCGGGGGATGAGACCCAGTACTTC. The V and J genes are TRBV9 and TRBJ2-5; 9 bases align to TRBD2. CDR1 is SGDLS, CDR2 YYNGEE, per germline. After removal of 3 bases from V and 5 bases from J, the junction contained 8 bases not matched to a gene. The CDR3 contains 15 residues. Filled out from reference TRBV9 and TRBJ2-5, the complete variable domain reads DSGVTQTPKHLITATGQRVTLRCSPRSGDLSVYWYQQSLDQGLQFLIQYYNGEERAKGNILERFSAQQFPDLHSELNLSSLELGDSALYFCASSAGLAGDETQYFGPGTRLLVL.

Only a few counts were recorded for this clonotype. The gene calls are TRBV4-1 and TRBJ2-7, with a possible D match to TRBD2 (5 bases). Germline CDR1 reads MGHRA; CDR2 reads YSYEKL. The CDR3 is made up of 14 amino acids. Trimming removed 5 bases from V and 2 bases from J, with 13 bases in between. The CDR3 region has the DNA TGCGCCAGCAGCTATGTAGGACTGACCTACGAGCAGTACTTC. Translating it yields CASSYVGLTYEQYF.

The J gene is TRBJ2-5, the V gene TRBV4-3; D is ambiguous. This CDR3 comprises 15 residues. The V end lost 0 bases, the J end lost 5 bases, and 13 bases lay between the germline ends. The germline gives CDR1 LGHNA, CDR2 YSLEER. The CDR3: CASSQDMYPHETQYF. CDR3 nucleotide sequence: TGCGCCAGCAGCCAAGATATGTACCCCCACGAGACCCAGTACTTC.

This clonotype has a handful of counts. The chain couples TRBV15 to TRBJ2-3; 10 bases are a match to TRBD2. After removal of 1 base from V and 2 bases from J, the junction contained 3 bases not matched to a gene. CDR1 LNHNV and CDR2 YYDKDF come from the germline V gene (reference sequence). This CDR3 is built from 16 residues. CDR3 sequence: CATSRAGTSVTDTQYF. The CDR3 DNA reads TGTGCCACCAGCAGAGCCGGGACTAGCGTCACAGATACGCAGTATTTT.

The table lists this clonotype with a few counts. The rearrangement joins TRBV6-5 to TRBJ1-6; D is unclear. Per germline, CDR1 MNHEY and CDR2 SVGAGI. The CDR3 is 16 residues long. The V and J ends lost 2 bases and 5 bases respectively, with 13 bases between them. CDR3 in DNA: TGTGCCAGCAGTTACGCTGGGTCGGGCGATAATTCACCCCTCCACTTT. Encoded protein: CASSYAGSGDNSPLHF.

The chain has TRBV9 and TRBJ1-5; no clear D gene. The germline V gene encodes CDR1 SGDLS and CDR2 YYNGEE. V lost 3 bases and J lost 4, with 8 bases in between. The CDR3 is 13 amino acids. CDR3 amino acids: CASSAAVNQPQHF. The CDR3 DNA reads TGTGCCAGCAGCGCCGCCGTGAATCAGCCCCAGCATTTT.

The chain carries TRBV5-1 and TRBJ2-1; 9 bases match TRBD2. This CDR3 region has 15 residues. The trim removed 2 bases at V and 3 bases at J, leaving 3 bases unmatched. Germline V gene sequence: CDR1 SGHRS, CDR2 YFSETQ. The CDR3, as DNA: TGCGCCAGCAGCTTTAGCGGGGGTAACTACAATGAGCAGTTCTTC. This gives the protein CASSFSGGNYNEQFF.

V usage is TRBV6-6 and J usage is TRBJ2-1; tentatively, D is TRBD1 (5 bases). The V end was cut by 2 bases, the J end by 6 bases, with 11 bases between. The CDR3 is 14 amino acids. The germline V gene encodes CDR1 MNHNY and CDR2 SVGAGI (reference sequence). CDR3 amino acids: CASSYGAAGNEQFF. CDR3 in DNA: TGTGCCAGCAGTTACGGGGCGGCCGGCAATGAGCAGTTCTTC.

This clonotype has only a few counts. The V call is TRBV10-3, the J call TRBJ2-2; no clear D. From germline, CDR1 is ENHRY and CDR2 SYGVKD. The CDR3 spans 16 residues. The V end lost 8 bases, the J end lost 1 base, and 17 bases lay between the germline ends. CDR3 coding DNA: TGTGCCATCGGAGAGGTCGCGAGATTGAACACCGGGGAGCTGTTTTTT. It is translated as CAIGEVARLNTGELFF.

CDR3 in DNA: TGCAGTGCTAAGAGCGGGGGTGCATCCTACGAGCAGTACGTC. This encodes CSAKSGGASYEQYV. The chain employs TRBV20-1 and TRBJ2-7, with 8 nucleotides matching TRBD2. V dropped 4 bases and J dropped 1; count of bases not matched to a gene: 6. This CDR3 has 14 residues. Germline CDR1 DFQATT, CDR2 SNEGSKA (reference sequence).

This chain uses TRBV20-1 with TRBJ2-3; D remains unclear. This CDR3 comprises 14 residues. Trimming shortened V by 6 bases and J by 6 bases, and 19 bases separated the two germline ends. Germline V CDR1 and CDR2: DFQATT, SNEGSKA (reference sequence). The DNA for the CDR3 is TGCAGTGCGCGAATCAGCCTTGGGTGGGATACGCAGTATTTT. Translation gives CSARISLGWDTQYF.

The chain has TRBV7-6 and TRBJ2-3, with D perhaps matching TRBD2 (7 bases). The V gene's germline CDR1 is SGHVS and CDR2 FNYEAQ. This CDR3 contains 14 residues. Trimming removed 0 bases from V and 8 bases from J, with 12 bases in between. The CDR3 coding sequence is TGTGCCAGCAGCTTAGCGGGGGGGCAGGCTACGCAGTATTTT. Amino acid sequence: CASSLAGGQATQYF.

This clonotype was observed a handful of times. This rearrangement joins TRBV3-1 to TRBJ2-4; maybe TRBD2 (5 bases). V lost 4 bases and J lost 6, with 13 bases in between. The germline gives CDR1 LGHDT, CDR2 YNNKEL (reference sequence). The CDR3 has 14 amino acids. In nucleotides, the CDR3 is TGTGCCAGCAGCCCATGGGGTGAGGGAAACATTCAGTACTTC. Residues: CASSPWGEGNIQYF.

This clonotype appeared many times. The rearrangement uses TRBV10-2 and TRBJ2-1; 8 bases match TRBD2. The CDR3 runs to 12 residues. V lost 8 bases to trimming and J lost 4 bases; unmatched junction nucleotides: 1. Germline loops: CDR1 WSHSY, CDR2 SAAADI. The CDR3, as DNA: TGCGCCAGCCGACTAGCGTACAATGAGCAGTTCTTC. Residues: CASRLAYNEQFF.

The gene calls are TRBV27 and TRBJ2-1; D is perhaps TRBD2 (5 bases). Germline V gene sequence: CDR1 MNHEY, CDR2 SMNVEV (reference sequence). The CDR3 has 15 residues. Deletions cut 5 bases from V and 3 bases from J, with 14 bases between. The CDR3, as DNA: TGTGCCAGCAGTCTGTCCGATGACTACTACAATGAGCAGTTCTTC. Protein product: CASSLSDDYYNEQFF.

V gene TRBV11-2 combines with J gene TRBJ2-2; possible D gene TRBD2, 6 bases. The V end lost 1 base, the J end lost 3 bases, and 15 bases lay between the germline ends. In germline, CDR1 is SGHAT, CDR2 FQNNGV. The CDR3 has 17 residues. DNA of the CDR3: TGTGCCAGCAGCTTAGTTCCCACAGGAGGGGACACCGGGGAGCTGTTTTTT. It encodes CASSLVPTGGDTGELFF. Filled out from reference TRBV11-2 and TRBJ2-2, the complete variable domain reads EAGVAQSPRYKIIEKRQSVAFWCNPISGHATLYWYQQILGQGPKLLIQFQNNGVVDDSQLPKDRFSAERLKGVDSTLKIQPAKLEDSAVYLCASSLVPTGGDTGELFFGEGSRLTVL.